Below, one T cell receptor (beta chain) is given with its context. Its antigen specificity is not known. Qualities for individual bases were not recorded, and no much larger clone is one base off. This sample is part of a study of cytomegalovirus exposure and HLA in healthy donors (dated by TCRdb to the late 2010s). In the study overall: According to an earlier analysis of 587 of the donors, about 179 million T cells yielded 117 million unique TCR beta sequences and around 300 Gb of sequence data. In the later analysis, no new phenotypic data were used to find candidate immune exposures; instead, reliance was placed on TCR beta sequences and their occurrence across donors. Alongside the repertoire data, information on donor age, sex, ethnicity and CMV serostatus was compiled. A separate validation cohort of 100 to 150 different subjects was used in addition to the approximately 640-subject first cohort. All discovery cohort repertoires had been generated using a single sequencing platform. The study used immunosequencing to profile the T cell repertoires of approximately 630 subjects and linked those repertoires to cytomegalovirus serostatus. To predict cytomegalovirus infection status, the study brought together high-throughput TCR immunosequencing, statistical association of individual TCRs with disease status, and machine learning. Typing coverage varied by locus: about 620-640 donors for A, B, C, DRB1 and DQB1; around 560 for DQA1; approximately 570 for DPA1; approximately 470 for DPB1. To study patterns of TCR occurrence, a later analysis re-analyzed previously published TCR beta repertoires from more than 550 donors and added high-resolution HLA genotyping. The study aimed to test whether cataloging public T cell receptors could reveal signatures of past pathogen exposure. Roughly 5 DR-DQ haplotypes were handled as single units for association and clustering, since linkage in the cohort was strong. Among the roughly 400 genotyped donors, around 79% belonged to the genetic ancestry cluster associated with self-reported Caucasian donors. In an earlier analysis of several hundred of the donors, high-throughput TCR beta sequencing was used to judge whether each TCR beta V gene segment behaved as functional or pseudogenic. HLA typing covered class I and class II loci at four-digit resolution. An early release covering roughly 600 HLA-typed donors comprised about 290 gigabases of sequencing data and tens of millions of unique TCR sequences. A later genetic analysis took genome-wide SNP genotypes for about 65% of the 666 donors and used that subset as a discovery cohort. On average, about 200,000 unique TCR beta nucleotide sequences were sequenced per donor among 350 to 400 genotyped donors of the cohort, with roughly 20% of those sequences being non-productive. On the study overall, not on this receptor specifically: Correlated functional status among segregating V segments might be attributable to linkage disequilibrium, but an unknown experimental factor could not be ruled out. Roughly uniform sequencing depth across donors was assumed in presence/absence analyses, although this assumption may not hold. The authors suggested that the approach could potentially be extended to other disease states and immunological phenotypes. A cluster of highly shared sequence variants was judged likely to be a technical artifact of the sequencing pipeline. Only TCR beta chains were sequenced in this cohort, and the absence of alpha or paired-chain data limited detectable features. The study listed 150 to 200 TCR beta chains as associated with cytomegalovirus. In a later analysis, HLA-associated TCR beta chains showed more clonal expansion and lower generation probabilities than non-associated chains that were equally common. According to a later analysis, TCR association rates differed among HLA loci, with DRB1 alleles showing the most associated TCRs and HLA-C alleles showing the fewest. A later analysis found that most CMV-associated TCR beta chains appeared HLA-restricted, with HLA associations seemingly driven largely by CMV exposure. Because HLA typing was unavailable for some donors at each locus, only the typed subset was used in association tests. When HLA alleles, especially DR and DQ, strongly co-occurred, TCR associations were difficult to assign to individual alleles. Most TCR sequences were observed very rarely across donors, whereas some public TCRs were present in many individuals. Because counts were too low, about 17 rarely observed V segments, including chromosome 9 orphons, were excluded from the earlier analysis of fewer than 650 of the donors. A further reported finding was that TCR beta sequences accurately predicted the HLA-A and HLA-B alleles for most subjects in the first cohort. Some IMGT-functional V segments, including TRBV6-2 and TRBV6-3, could not be distinguished by the 87-base-pair reads and were therefore excluded. Several of the top co-occurrence clusters appeared to be linked to parvovirus B19, influenza, CMV and Epstein-Barr virus, according to a later analysis. Specific HLA alleles were associated with more than 15,000 TCR beta sequences at a false discovery rate of 0.05 in a later analysis. Three of the identified cytomegalovirus-associated TCR beta chains were confirmed in vitro to be specific for cytomegalovirus antigens. In both the original and validation cohorts, the classifier was reported to diagnose cytomegalovirus status with high specificity and sensitivity. Compared with the roughly 700-donor mean, donors in an Asian-associated ancestry cluster had fewer N-insertions in productive TCRs, according to a later genetic analysis. A later genetic analysis associated a missense DCLRE1C variant with V-gene and J-gene trimming of TCR beta chains, and an independent cohort replicated the association. An earlier analysis of 587 of the donors showed that most TCR beta V segments appeared in productive rearrangements either about 87% or about 30% of the time, which broadly matched IMGT annotations. For the cohort, immune exposure information was limited to CMV serostatus.

The cohort consisted of 600 to 750 healthy bone marrow donors. All cohort members were sampled while nominally healthy, although unrecorded immune exposures were likely present. The donor tested CMV seronegative, placing the donor among the 350 or so seronegative members of the cohort. Each donor provided a peripheral blood sample, and peripheral blood mononuclear cells were used for TCR beta sequencing. The Qiagen DNeasy Blood Extraction Kit was used to extract genomic DNA from the blood cell samples. Measured from the cysteine to the phenylalanine, the CDR3 is 16 residues long. Here the CDR3 DNA is all that survives: 48 bases in frame from base 1. The germline V end is reduced by 1 base and the J end by 1 base; junction bases left unmatched: 5. Reading the germline V gene gives CDR1 SNHLY and CDR2 FYNNEI. The library was produced with the immunoSEQ multiplex PCR assay. The multiplex PCR relied on a mix of 60 forward primers for TCR Vbeta segments and 13 reverse primers for TCR Jbeta segments. Amplification of the CDR3 region of rearranged TCR beta genes was performed with a multiplex PCR assay on genomic DNA. The amplified TCR beta libraries were sequenced on the Illumina HiSeq System as 87-base-pair reads. As for how the authors treated the data: A later analysis counted tens of millions of unique TCR beta chains across the 700 or so repertoires, and 9 million to 14 million of these chains were shared by at least two donors. Raw reads were error-corrected and collapsed into unique sequences with a nearest-neighbor algorithm that merged closely related sequences to remove PCR and sequencing errors. To assign V, D and J gene segments, CDR3 sequences were aligned to IMGT reference sequences. For a sequence to be retained, at least a six-nucleotide match to both a V gene segment and a J gene segment was required. A rearrangement was called productive if the CDR3 had no stop codons and remained in frame with V and J, and every other rearrangement was called non-productive. CDR3 was defined by IMGT convention, running from the second conserved V-encoded cysteine to the conserved J-encoded phenylalanine. The earlier analysis of 500 to 600 of the donors excluded sequences that lacked an unambiguous match to a single V gene segment. In an earlier analysis of some 590 of the donors, V segments were called functional above 56.7% productive rearrangements and were called segregating when the between-donor standard deviation exceeded 5%. A statistical classification framework was built to diagnose cytomegalovirus status from the catalog of TCR beta chain sequences. V and J gene assignment, in a later analysis, came from comparing TCR nucleotide sequences with IMGT/GENE-DB human TR gene sequences. In a later analysis, CDR3 sequences and most-parsimonious VDJ recombination scenarios were assigned using the TCRdist pipeline. In a later analysis, each TCR beta chain was defined by its CDR3 amino acid sequence together with its V-gene family, and reads without a unique V-gene family were excluded. In a later analysis, 450 to 600 highly shared, low-generation-probability nucleotide sequences were removed to address suspected cross-contamination and a sequencing artifact. For each public chain, a later analysis derived a clonal expansion index from normalized ranks of inferred template counts within each repertoire. Generation probabilities in a later analysis came from a VDJ recombination model fitted to out-of-frame rearrangements, and those results were checked against IGoR. Hypergeometric tests were used in a later analysis to score TCR-TCR, TCR-HLA and TCR-CMV co-occurrence, with a repertoire-size bias correction applied to the TCR pairs. To estimate false discovery rates, a later analysis permuted the HLA or CMV assignments 20 times. In a later analysis, co-occurring TCRs were grouped using DBSCAN, and TCRdist sequence similarity was added for clustering within HLA-allele-positive subsets. For co-occurrence clustering, repertoires with fewer than 30,000 or more than 120,000 public chains were excluded, along with roughly 5 repertoires with anomalous nucleotide sharing. The table was pulled from immuneACCESS by TCRdb, which kept in-frame rearrangements only. Such tables lose some clones; where checked, under half of the loss comes from unresolved V genes, and the rest has no known cause. That table gives V, J and clone size, and the DNA gave D and trimming. Here the sample has over 200,000 clones; approximately 84% occur a single time. The ten largest clones represent more than 0.45% of the sample.

The source of this sequence is a woman aged 40 to 50 in good health and CMV-seronegative. The sample taken for sequencing was PBMCs. The receptor chain draws on TRBV2 and TRBJ1-2; 8 of the junction bases match TRBD1. The DNA sequence is TGTGCCAGCAGTGAAGGGAGGACAGGGTTTAACTATGGCTACACCTTC. The resulting protein is CASSEGRTGFNYGYTF. Joined to the reference TRBV2 and TRBJ1-2 proteins, this CDR3 gives the full variable domain: EPEVTQTPSHQVTQMGQEVILRCVPISNHLYFYWYRQILGQKVEFLVSFYNNEISEKSEIFDDQFSVERPDGSNFTLKIRSTKLEDSAMYFCASSEGRTGFNYGYTFGSGTRLTVV.